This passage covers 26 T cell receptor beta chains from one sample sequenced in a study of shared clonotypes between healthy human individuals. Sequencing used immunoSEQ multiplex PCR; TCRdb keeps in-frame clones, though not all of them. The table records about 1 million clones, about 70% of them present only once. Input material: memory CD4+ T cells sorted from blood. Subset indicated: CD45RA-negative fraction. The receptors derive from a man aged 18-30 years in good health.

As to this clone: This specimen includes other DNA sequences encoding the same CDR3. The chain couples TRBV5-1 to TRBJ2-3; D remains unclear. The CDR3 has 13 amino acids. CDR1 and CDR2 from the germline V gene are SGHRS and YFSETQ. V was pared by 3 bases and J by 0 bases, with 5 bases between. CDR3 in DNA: TGCGCCAGCAGCTCCGCAAGCACAGATACGCAGTATTTT. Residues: CASSSASTDTQYF.

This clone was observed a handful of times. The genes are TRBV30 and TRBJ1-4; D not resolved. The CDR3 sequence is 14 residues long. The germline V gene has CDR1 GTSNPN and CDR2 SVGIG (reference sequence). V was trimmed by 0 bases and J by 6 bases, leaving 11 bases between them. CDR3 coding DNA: TGTGCCTGGAGTGTCGGGCTTGGTCATGAAAAACTGTTTTTT. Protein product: CAWSVGLGHEKLFF.

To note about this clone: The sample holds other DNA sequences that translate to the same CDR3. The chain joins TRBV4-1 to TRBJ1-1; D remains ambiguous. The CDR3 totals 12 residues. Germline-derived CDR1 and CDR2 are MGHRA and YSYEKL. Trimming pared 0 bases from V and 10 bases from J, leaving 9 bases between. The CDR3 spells CASSQEAGGAFF. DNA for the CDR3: TGCGCCAGCAGCCAAGAAGCCGGAGGAGCTTTCTTT.

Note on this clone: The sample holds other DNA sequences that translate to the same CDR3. The CDR3 loop is CAISEGQNTEAFF. The CDR3 DNA reads TGTGCCATCAGTGAAGGACAGAACACTGAAGCTTTCTTT. The chain carries TRBV10-3 and TRBJ1-1; D may be TRBD1 (5 bases). This CDR3 contains 13 residues. Trimming cost V 3 bases and J 1 base, with 6 bases left between them. Germline CDR1 ENHRY, CDR2 SYGVKD.

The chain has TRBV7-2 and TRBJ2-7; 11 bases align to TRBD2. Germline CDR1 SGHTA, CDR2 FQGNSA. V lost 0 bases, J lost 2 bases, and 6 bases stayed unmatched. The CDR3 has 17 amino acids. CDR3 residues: CASSLAGTSGRPYEQYF. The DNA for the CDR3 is TGTGCCAGCAGCTTAGCTGGCACTAGCGGGAGACCCTACGAGCAGTACTTC.

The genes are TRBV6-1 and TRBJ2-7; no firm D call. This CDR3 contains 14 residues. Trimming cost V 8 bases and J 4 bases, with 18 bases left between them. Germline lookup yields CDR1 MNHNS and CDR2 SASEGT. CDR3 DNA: TGTGCCAGCTTAGGAGAGCCCCTCAGGTACGAGCAGTACTTC. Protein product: CASLGEPLRYEQYF.

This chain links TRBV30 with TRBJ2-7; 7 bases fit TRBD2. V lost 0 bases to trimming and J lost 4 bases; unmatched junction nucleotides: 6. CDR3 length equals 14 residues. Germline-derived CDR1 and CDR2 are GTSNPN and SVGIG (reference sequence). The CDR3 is CAWSVWPGGYEQYF. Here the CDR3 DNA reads TGTGCCTGGAGTGTGTGGCCGGGGGGTTACGAGCAGTACTTC.

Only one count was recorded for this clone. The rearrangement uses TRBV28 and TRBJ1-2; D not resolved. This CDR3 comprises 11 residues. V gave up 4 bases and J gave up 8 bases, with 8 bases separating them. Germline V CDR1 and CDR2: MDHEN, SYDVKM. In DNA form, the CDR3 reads TGTGCCAGCAGTTCCTATCGAGGCTACACCTTC. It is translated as CASSSYRGYTF.

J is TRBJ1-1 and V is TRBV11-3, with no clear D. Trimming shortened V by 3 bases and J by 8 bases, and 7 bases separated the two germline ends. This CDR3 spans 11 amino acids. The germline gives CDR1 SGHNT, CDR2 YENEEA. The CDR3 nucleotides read TGTGCCAGCAGCTTTGGGAGGGAAGCTTTCTTT. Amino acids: CASSFGREAFF.

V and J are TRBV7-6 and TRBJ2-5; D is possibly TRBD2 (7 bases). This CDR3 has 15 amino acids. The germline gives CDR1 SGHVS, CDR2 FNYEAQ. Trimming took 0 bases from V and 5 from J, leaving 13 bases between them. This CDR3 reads CASSLASQGGETQYF. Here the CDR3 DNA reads TGTGCCAGCAGCTTAGCGTCACAGGGAGGGGAGACCCAGTACTTC.

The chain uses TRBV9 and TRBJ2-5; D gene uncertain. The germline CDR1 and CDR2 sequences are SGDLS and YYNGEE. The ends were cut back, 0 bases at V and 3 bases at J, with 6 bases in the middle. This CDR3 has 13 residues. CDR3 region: CASSVGSKETQYF. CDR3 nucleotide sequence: TGTGCCAGCAGCGTAGGAAGCAAAGAGACCCAGTACTTC.

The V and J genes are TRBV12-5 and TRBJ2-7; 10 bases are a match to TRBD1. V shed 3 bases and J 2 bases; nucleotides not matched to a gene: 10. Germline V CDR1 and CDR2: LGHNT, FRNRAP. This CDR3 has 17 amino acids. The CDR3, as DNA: TGTGCTAGTGGTTTAGGGACAGGGGCTGGAAAAGCCTACGAGCAGTACTTC. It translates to CASGLGTGAGKAYEQYF.

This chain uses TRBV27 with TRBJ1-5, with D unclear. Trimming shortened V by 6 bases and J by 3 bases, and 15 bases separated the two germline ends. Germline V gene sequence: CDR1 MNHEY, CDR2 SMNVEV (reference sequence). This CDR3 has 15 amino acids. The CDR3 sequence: CASRQGGSPNQPQHF. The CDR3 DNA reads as TGTGCCAGCAGGCAAGGTGGCAGCCCCAATCAGCCCCAGCATTTT.

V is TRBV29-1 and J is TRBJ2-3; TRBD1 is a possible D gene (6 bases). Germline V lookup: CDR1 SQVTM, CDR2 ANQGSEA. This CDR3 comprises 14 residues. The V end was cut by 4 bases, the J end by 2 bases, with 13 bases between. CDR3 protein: CSVVGQGHTDTQYF. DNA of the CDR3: TGCAGCGTTGTCGGGCAGGGACACACAGATACGCAGTATTTT.

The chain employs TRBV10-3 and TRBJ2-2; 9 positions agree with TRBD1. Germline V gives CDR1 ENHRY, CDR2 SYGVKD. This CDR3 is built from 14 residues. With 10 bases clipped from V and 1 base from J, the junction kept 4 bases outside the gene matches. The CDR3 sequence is CATGDRENTGELFF. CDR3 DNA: TGTGCCACCGGGGACAGGGAGAACACCGGGGAGCTGTTTTTT.

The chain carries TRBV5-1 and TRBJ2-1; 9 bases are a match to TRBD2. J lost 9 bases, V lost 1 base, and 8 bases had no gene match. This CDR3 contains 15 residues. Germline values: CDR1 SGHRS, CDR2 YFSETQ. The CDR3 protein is CASSLRAGGPSEQFF. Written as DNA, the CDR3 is TGCGCCAGCAGCTTGAGGGCGGGAGGGCCTAGTGAGCAGTTCTTC.

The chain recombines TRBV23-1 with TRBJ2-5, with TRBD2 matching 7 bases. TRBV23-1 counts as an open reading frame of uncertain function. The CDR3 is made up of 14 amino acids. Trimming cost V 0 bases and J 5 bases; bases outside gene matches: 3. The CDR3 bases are TGCGCCAGCAGTCAATCGTGGCGGGGGGAGACCCAGTACTTC. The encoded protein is CASSQSWRGETQYF.

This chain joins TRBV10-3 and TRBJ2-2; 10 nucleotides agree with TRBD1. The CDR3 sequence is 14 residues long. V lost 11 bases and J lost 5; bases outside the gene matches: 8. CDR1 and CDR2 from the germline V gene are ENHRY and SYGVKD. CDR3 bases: TGTGCCTCACGCACGGACAGGGGGACCGGGGAGCTGTTTTTT. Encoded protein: CASRTDRGTGELFF.

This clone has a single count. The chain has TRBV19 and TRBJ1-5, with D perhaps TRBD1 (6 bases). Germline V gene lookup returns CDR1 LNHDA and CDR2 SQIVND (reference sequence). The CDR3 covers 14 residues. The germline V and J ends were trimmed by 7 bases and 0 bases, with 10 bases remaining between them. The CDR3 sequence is CASTRTASNQPQHF. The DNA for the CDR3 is TGTGCCAGTACCAGGACAGCTAGCAATCAGCCCCAGCATTTT.

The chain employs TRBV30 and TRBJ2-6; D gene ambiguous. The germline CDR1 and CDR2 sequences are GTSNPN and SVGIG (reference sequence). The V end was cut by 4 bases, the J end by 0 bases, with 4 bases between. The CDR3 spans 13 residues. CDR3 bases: TGTGCCTGGACCACCTCTGGGGCCAACGTCCTGACTTTC. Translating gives CAWTTSGANVLTF.

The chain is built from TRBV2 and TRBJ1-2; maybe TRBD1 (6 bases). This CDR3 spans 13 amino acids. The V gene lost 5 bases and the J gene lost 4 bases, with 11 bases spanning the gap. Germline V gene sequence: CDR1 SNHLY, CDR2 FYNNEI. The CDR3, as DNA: TGTGCCAGCAGTATCACAGGGTTCTATGGCTACACCTTC. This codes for CASSITGFYGYTF.

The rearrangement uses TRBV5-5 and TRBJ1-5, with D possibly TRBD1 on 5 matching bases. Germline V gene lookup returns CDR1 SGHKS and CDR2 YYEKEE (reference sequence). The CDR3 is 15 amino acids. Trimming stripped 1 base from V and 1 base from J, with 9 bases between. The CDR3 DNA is TGTGCCAGCAGCTTGACAGGCCCGAGCAATCAGCCCCAGCATTTT. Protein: CASSLTGPSNQPQHF.

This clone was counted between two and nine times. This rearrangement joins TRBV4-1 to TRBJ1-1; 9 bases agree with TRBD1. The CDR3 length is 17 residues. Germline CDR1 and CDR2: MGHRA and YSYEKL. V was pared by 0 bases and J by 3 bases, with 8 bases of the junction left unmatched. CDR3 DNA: TGCGCCAGCAGCCAAGATGGGACAGGGAGGTGGTACACTGAAGCTTTCTTT. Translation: CASSQDGTGRWYTEAFF.

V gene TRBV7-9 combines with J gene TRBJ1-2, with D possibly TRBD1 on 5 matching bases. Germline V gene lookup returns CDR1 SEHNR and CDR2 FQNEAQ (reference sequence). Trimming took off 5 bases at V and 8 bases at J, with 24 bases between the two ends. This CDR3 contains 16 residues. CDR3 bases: TGTGCCAGCAGCGATCAGGGTTCCCTCCCTATCCTCGGCTACACCTTC. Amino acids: CASSDQGSLPILGYTF.

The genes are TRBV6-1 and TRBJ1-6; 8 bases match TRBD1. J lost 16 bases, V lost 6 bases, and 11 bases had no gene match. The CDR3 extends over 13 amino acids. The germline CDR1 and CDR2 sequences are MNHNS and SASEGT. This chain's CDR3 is CASSERTGLYLHF. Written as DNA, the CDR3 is TGTGCCAGCAGCGAGAGGACAGGGCTCTATCTCCACTTT.

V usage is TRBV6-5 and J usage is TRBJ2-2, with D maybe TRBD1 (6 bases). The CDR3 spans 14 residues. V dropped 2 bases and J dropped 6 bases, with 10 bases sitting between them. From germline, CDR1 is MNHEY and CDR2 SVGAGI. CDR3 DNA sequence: TGTGCCAGCAGTTACCGTGAGGGGGCCGGGGAGCTGTTTTTT. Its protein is CASSYREGAGELFF.